Described below is a single T cell receptor (beta chain) sequence and its context. TCRdb's table, derived via immunoSEQ multiplex PCR, lists solely in-frame clones and lacks some. This table holds around 14,000 clones, 90% to 95% found once. These data come from a study of T cell clonotyping in hematopoietic cell transplantation. This CDR3 region has 13 residues. From germline, CDR1 is SGDLS and CDR2 YYNGEE. V was shortened by 4 bases and J by 1 base, with 8 bases between the two germline ends. This chain links TRBV9 with TRBJ1-1, with D unresolved. The receptor was derived from a male patient between 55 and 70 years old who had an allogeneic stem cell transplant from an unrelated donor, so the T cells may come from the graft donor. Some clones in this sample may be carry-over from other donors' samples. Material: PBMCs, obtained 30 days after allogeneic stem cell transplant. The CDR3 DNA follows: TGTGCCAGCAGCTTCGCGGAGAACACTGAAGCTTTCTTT. It encodes CASSFAENTEAFF.